The 19 T cell receptor beta chains below all came from one sample that was sequenced in a study of breast tumors, draining lymph nodes, adjacent tissues. One entry per CDR3 protein results from TCRdb running MiXCR on the multiplex PCR reads. The profile shows about 22,000 distinct CDR3 sequences, 45% to 65% of them singletons. Material for sequencing was breast tumor tissue. These receptors all come from a female donor with breast cancer. Some clones in this sample may be carry-over from other donors' samples.

The chain joins TRBV29-1 to TRBJ2-1; 11 bases fit TRBD2. The V and J ends lost 7 bases and 1 base, in that order; junction bases with no gene match: 6. The CDR3 runs 15 residues. CDR1 SQVTM and CDR2 ANQGSEA come from the germline V gene. The CDR3 nucleotides read TGCAGCGCCGTAGCGGGGGGGCCTTCCTACAATGAGCAGTTCTTC. Translation: CSAVAGGPSYNEQFF.

The genes are TRBV19 and TRBJ1-5; the match to TRBD1 covers 10 bases. Looked up from germline, CDR1 is LNHDA and CDR2 is SQIVND (reference sequence). This CDR3 region has 15 residues. The V segment lost 3 bases and the J segment 7 bases; nucleotides outside the gene matches: 6. The CDR3 nucleotides read TGTGCCAGTAGTATGGGGACAGGGGCTGGGCAGCCCCAGCATTTT. Residues: CASSMGTGAGQPQHF. The full variable domain, completed using reference TRBV19 and TRBJ1-5, is DGGITQSPKYLFRKEGQNVTLSCEQNLNHDAMYWYRQDPGQGLRLIYYSQIVNDFQKGDIAEGYSVSREKKESFPLTVTSAQKNPTAFYLCASSMGTGAGQPQHFGDGTRLSIL.

In this sample, this clonotype is medium-sized. V is TRBV30 and J is TRBJ1-6; D remains ambiguous. V was cut by 1 base and J by 0 bases, with 7 bases left in between. CDR1 and CDR2 from the germline V gene are GTSNPN and SVGIG (reference sequence). The CDR3 covers 15 residues. This chain's CDR3 is CAWSDRGSYNSPLHF. The CDR3 DNA reads as TGTGCCTGGAGTGATCGGGGCTCCTATAATTCACCCCTCCACTTT.

The rearrangement uses TRBV28 and TRBJ1-5; TRBD1 matches at 9 bases. Trimming took 4 bases from V and 9 from J; bases not matched to a gene: 7. Germline CDR1 is MDHEN and CDR2 is SYDVKM. This CDR3 is built from 14 residues. The CDR3 coding sequence is TGTGCCAGCAGTTCCACAGGGGGCTCTCGGCCCCAGCATTTT. Its translation: CASSSTGGSRPQHF.

Many counts were recorded for this clonotype. The chain employs TRBV12-3 or TRBV12-4 and TRBJ2-5; 8 positions agree with TRBD2. Losses at the gene ends were 3 bases for V and 5 bases for J; bases not matched to a gene: 11. There are 16 residues in the CDR3. CDR3 amino acids: CASSFYGGAVGETQYF. CDR3 sequence (DNA): TGTGCCAGCAGTTTTTACGGGGGGGCCGTCGGGGAGACCCAGTACTTC.

The gene calls are TRBV15 and TRBJ2-1; 11 bases map to TRBD2. Germline V lookup: CDR1 LNHNV, CDR2 YYDKDF (reference sequence). V was clipped by 6 bases and J by 5 bases; unmatched bases: 6. The CDR3 covers 15 residues. The CDR3 spells CATREGLAANNEQFF. The CDR3 region has the DNA TGTGCCACCAGAGAGGGACTAGCGGCCAACAATGAGCAGTTCTTC.

The V and J genes are TRBV4-2 and TRBJ2-3, with 8 bases that match TRBD2. CDR1 is LGHNA and CDR2 is YNFKEQ in the germline V gene. The ends lost 1 base at V and 6 bases at J; junction bases unmatched: 6. This CDR3 region has 15 residues. This CDR3 is CASSQAGGAGDTQYF. The DNA of the CDR3 is TGTGCCAGCAGCCAAGCGGGGGGGGCAGGCGATACGCAGTATTTT.

The V call is TRBV6-1, the J call TRBJ2-7, with TRBD1 identical over 7 bases. Germline CDR1 is MNHNS and CDR2 is SASEGT. The CDR3 is 14 residues long. The V segment lost 6 bases and the J segment 0 bases; nucleotides outside the gene matches: 5. Here the CDR3 reads CASSGDRISYEQYF. The CDR3 DNA reads TGTGCCAGCAGCGGGGACAGAATCTCCTACGAGCAGTACTTC.

The chain recombines TRBV19 with TRBJ1-6; no reliable D call. Germline V gene lookup returns CDR1 LNHDA and CDR2 SQIVND (reference sequence). V shed 4 bases and J shed 4 bases, with 14 bases lying between them. The CDR3 runs 16 residues. The CDR3 DNA follows: TGTGCCAGTAGTACCCGATCAGCAGGATATAATTCACCCCTCCACTTT. It encodes CASSTRSAGYNSPLHF.

This clonotype qualifies as medium-sized (0.01 to 0.1%). This chain links TRBV19 with TRBJ1-5, with D uncertain. Germline V CDR1 and CDR2: LNHDA, SQIVND (reference sequence). V was clipped by 0 bases and J by 6 bases, with 12 bases between them. The CDR3 loop spans 15 amino acids. The CDR3: CASSIDAGLGQPQHF. The DNA for the CDR3 is TGTGCCAGTAGTATAGATGCGGGTCTAGGTCAGCCCCAGCATTTT. The whole variable domain, remainder taken from reference TRBV19 and TRBJ1-5, is DGGITQSPKYLFRKEGQNVTLSCEQNLNHDAMYWYRQDPGQGLRLIYYSQIVNDFQKGDIAEGYSVSREKKESFPLTVTSAQKNPTAFYLCASSIDAGLGQPQHFGDGTRLSIL.

This clonotype is medium-sized (0.01 to 0.1%). The chain combines TRBV7-9 with TRBJ2-3, with 11 bases aligning to TRBD2. Germline CDR1 and CDR2: SEHNR and FQNEAQ (reference sequence). CDR3 size: 19 residues. The V gene end was trimmed by 5 bases and the J gene end by 3 bases; junction bases not matched to a gene: 16. The CDR3 sequence is CASSPEVAGGPAVTDTQYF. The CDR3 DNA follows: TGTGCCAGCAGCCCAGAGGTAGCGGGAGGGCCAGCAGTTACAGATACGCAGTATTTT.

This clonotype is medium-sized. This chain connects TRBV7-2 to TRBJ1-2; TRBD1 aligns across 7 bases. With 2 bases clipped from V and 0 bases from J, the junction kept 6 bases outside the gene matches. The CDR3 sequence is 16 residues long. Germline loops: CDR1 SGHTA, CDR2 FQGNSA. CDR3 residues: CASSLSPGTANYGYTF. In DNA, the CDR3 is TGTGCCAGCAGCTTATCCCCCGGGACAGCTAACTATGGCTACACCTTC.

This clonotype is labeled medium-sized. The J gene is TRBJ2-3, the V gene TRBV6-4, with D perhaps TRBD1 (5 bases). Germline assignment: CDR1 MRHNA and CDR2 SNTAGT. The CDR3 has 14 residues. V lost 0 bases and J 1 base, leaving 5 bases between the germline ends. DNA of the CDR3: TGTGCCAGCAGTGACTCACAGGGCACAGATACGCAGTATTTT. It translates to CASSDSQGTDTQYF.

A note on this clonotype: The junction does not match germline at one end; this may be a read error. The genes are TRBV5-1 and TRBJ2-7, with TRBD2 identical over 8 bases. This CDR3 is built from 15 residues. In germline, CDR1 is SGHRS, CDR2 YFSETQ. CDR3 nucleotide sequence: TGCGCCAGCAGCGGCGATTCGCTTTGGCGGGAGGAGCGGTACTTC. Its translation is CASSGDSLWREERYF.

J is TRBJ1-4 and V is TRBV7-6; D is undetermined. Deletions cut 2 bases from V and 8 bases from J, with 9 bases between. CDR1 and CDR2 (germline): SGHVS, FNYEAQ. This CDR3 has 13 amino acids. The CDR3 sequence: CASSLNPGEKLFF. CDR3 bases: TGTGCCAGCAGCTTAAACCCCGGGGAAAAACTGTTTTTT.

The gene calls are TRBV9 and TRBJ2-7; 10 bases agree with TRBD1. CDR3 length: 14 residues. The trim removed 4 bases at V and 4 bases at J, leaving 5 bases unmatched. Germline V CDR1 and CDR2: SGDLS, YYNGEE. Here the CDR3 reads CASSQRDRGYEQYF. In DNA form, the CDR3 reads TGTGCCAGCAGCCAGAGGGACAGGGGTTACGAGCAGTACTTC.

By its share, this clonotype is medium-sized (0.01 to 0.1%). J is TRBJ2-1 and V is TRBV6-2 or TRBV6-3; D is unresolved. From germline, CDR1 is MNHEY and CDR2 SVGEGT. Deletions cut 2 bases from V and 7 bases from J, with 3 bases between. This CDR3 contains 11 residues. CDR3: CASSYGNEQFF. As DNA, the CDR3 is TGTGCCAGCAGTTACGGAAATGAGCAGTTCTTC.

The sample holds many counts of this clonotype. The chain carries TRBV5-5 and TRBJ1-4; D is unresolved. The V end was cut by 0 bases, the J end by 8 bases, with 23 bases between. The CDR3 consists of 18 residues. Germline V gene lookup returns CDR1 SGHKS and CDR2 YYEKEE (reference sequence). In nucleotides, the CDR3 is TGTGCCAGCAGCTTGGAAGGGCTCCTCCCCTCAGGTCGGGAAAAACTGTTTTTT. Protein product: CASSLEGLLPSGREKLFF.

This clonotype was picked up many times. A clone one base away is much larger, so this may be a read error. The chain combines TRBV6-6 with TRBJ2-1; D is uncertain. Trimming removed 5 bases from V and 1 base from J, with 15 bases in between. The CDR3 runs to 16 residues. Germline V gene data show CDR1 as MNHNY and CDR2 as SVGAGI (reference sequence). The CDR3 coding sequence is TGTGCCAGCAGTCCCCTACTGGCCCGATCCTACAATGAGCAGTTCTTC. Translated: CASSPLLARSYNEQFF.